This T cell receptor (beta chain) was recovered during a study of T cells in Graves' hyperthyroidism and ophthalmopathy (dated by TCRdb to between 2018 and 2020). As for the study more broadly: Peripheral blood was collected at initial diagnosis, before any treatment. After sampling, hyperthyroidism patients received methimazole starting at 30 mg daily, and ophthalmopathy patients received high-dose intravenous methylprednisolone. The paper reports TCR Vbeta CDR3 sequencing of 130 to 150 peripheral blood samples: around 45 ophthalmopathy, roughly 80 hyperthyroidism and around 17 progressor patients. A discovery cohort of approximately 100 patients, 43 with Graves' ophthalmopathy and over 55 with stable Graves' hyperthyroidism, was used to find distinguishing TCR V-J signatures. The study also compared thyroid tissue and blood T-cell repertoires from a handful of Graves' hyperthyroidism patients. Prospective prediction of ophthalmopathy was tested in an independent validation cohort of under 20 hyperthyroidism patients and 17 patients who later progressed to ophthalmopathy. The 90 or so discovery patients were randomly split 7:3 into training and test sets. Summary of the overall study and its limitations: In validation, the model predicted progression to ophthalmopathy a median of about 6.8 months before onset, with about 67% sensitivity and 72.22% specificity. No statistical method was used to fix the sample size in advance, and group allocation was not hidden from the investigators. Most expanded thyroid clonotypes (frequency above 0.001) were also detected in blood, a finding suggesting that blood repertoires may reflect thyroid immune responses. In cross-validation, a model built on a 13 V-J signature told ophthalmopathy apart from stable hyperthyroidism with approximately 90% sensitivity and about 81% specificity, and in testing the same model reached 80%/75%.

In the ophthalmopathy patients, disease was moderately to severely active, with a Clinical Activity Score of 3 or more, a NOSPECS grade of 4 or more, and a duration of less than 3 months. Exclusion was applied to patients with uncontrolled infections, other autoimmune diseases, pregnancy or lactation. Clinical symptoms, serum thyroxine and TRAb, thyroid ultrasound, and orbital computed tomography formed the basis for the diagnoses. PBMCs were isolated from about 9.2 ml of fresh peripheral blood by Ficoll-Paque density gradient centrifugation. Total RNA was extracted with Trizol reagent, and quality was checked on an Agilent 2100 Bioanalyzer. This clonotype was detected a few times. This clone's antigen is unknown. No base-level quality is on record; no much larger clone is a single base apart. From the cysteine up to the phenylalanine, the CDR3 has a length of 14 residues. The DNA shown is the 42-base CDR3, in frame from base 1. Relative to germline, V is 5 bases shorter and J is 3 bases shorter, with 14 bases between their ends. The germline V gene (reference sequence) yields LNHDA for CDR1 and SQIVND for CDR2.

The TCR beta CDR3 regions were amplified from the RNA transcripts. A first-round RT-PCR of the TCR CDR3 used the HTBI primer set with the Qiagen OneStep RT-PCR kit. Libraries were constructed in a second round of multiplex PCR, after which size selection and purification were performed. The libraries were sequenced on an Illumina HiSeq2000 using paired-end 100 bp reads. The authors processed their data as follows. SOAPnuke was used to process the raw data, throwing out any read that contained adapters or uncalled bases, had a mean Phred below 15, or lacked an exact constant-primer or identifier match. High-quality paired reads were merged using COPE v1.2.5, and each unique nucleotide sequence was defined as a clonotype. MiTCR v1.1 was used to align clonotypes to the IMGT TRBV, TRBD and TRBJ reference segments. Only V-J combinations with frequency above 0.0001, covering 99.2% of repertoires, were analysed. The TCS score was defined as the ratio of F50 (clonal expansion) to E x V (chaos), calculated using BLOSUM62-based TCRdist between CDR3 peptides within each V-J. Welch's t-statistics and random forest reduced roughly 540 V-J features to about 13, which were used in a naive Bayes classifier (R e1071). TCRdb trimmed public reads at Q25 via fastp, called clones via MiXCR and kept in-frame beta chains. Identical CDR3 protein sequences are pooled into one entry, listed with their most common genes and DNA. For this entry, the V and J calls and clone size follow TCRdb and not the study's own pipeline. Here the sample has approximately 380,000 distinct CDR3 sequences; under 20% occur a single time. In total, the top ten clones hold 35% to 50% of the sample.

The sequence links TRBV19 to TRBJ2-7, with the D call perhaps TRBD1 or TRBD2, each one matching 6 bases. Input material: blood. This sequence originates from a man aged 18 to 30 with Graves' ophthalmopathy. This receptor carries the CDR3 CASSRGQGNYEQYF. Read as DNA, the sequence is TGTGCCAGTAGTCGGGGGCAGGGAAACTACGAGCAGTACTTC.